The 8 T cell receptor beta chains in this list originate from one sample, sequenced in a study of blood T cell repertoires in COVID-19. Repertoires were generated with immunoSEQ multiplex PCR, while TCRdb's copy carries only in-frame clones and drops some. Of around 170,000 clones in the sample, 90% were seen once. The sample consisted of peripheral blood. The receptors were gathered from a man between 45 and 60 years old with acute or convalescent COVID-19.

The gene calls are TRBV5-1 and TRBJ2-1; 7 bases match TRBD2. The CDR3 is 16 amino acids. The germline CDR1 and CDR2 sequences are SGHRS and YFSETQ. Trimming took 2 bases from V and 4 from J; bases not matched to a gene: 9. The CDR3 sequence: CASSFQTSAKYNEQFF. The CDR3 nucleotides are TGCGCCAGCAGCTTCCAAACTAGCGCAAAATACAATGAGCAGTTCTTC. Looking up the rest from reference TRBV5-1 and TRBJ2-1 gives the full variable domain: KAGVTQTPRYLIKTRGQQVTLSCSPISGHRSVSWYQQTPGQGLQFLFEYFSETQRNKGNFPGRFSGRQFSNSRSEMNVSTLELGDSALYLCASSFQTSAKYNEQFFGPGTRLTVL.

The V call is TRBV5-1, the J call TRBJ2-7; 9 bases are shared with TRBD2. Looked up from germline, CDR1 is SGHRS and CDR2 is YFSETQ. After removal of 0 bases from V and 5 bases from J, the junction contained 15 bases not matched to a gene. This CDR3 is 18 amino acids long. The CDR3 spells CASSLDWVGGRAPHEQYF. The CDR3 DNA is TGCGCCAGCAGCTTGGACTGGGTAGGCGGGAGGGCCCCCCACGAGCAGTACTTC.

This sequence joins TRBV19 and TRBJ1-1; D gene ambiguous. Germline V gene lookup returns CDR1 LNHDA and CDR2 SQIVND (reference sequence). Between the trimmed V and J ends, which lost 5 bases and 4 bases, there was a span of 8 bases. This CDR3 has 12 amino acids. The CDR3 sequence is CASSQVFTEAFF. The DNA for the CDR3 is TGTGCCAGTAGTCAGGTTTTCACTGAAGCTTTCTTT.

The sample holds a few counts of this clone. The CDR3 protein is CASSQAAGHYNEQFF. CDR3 sequence (DNA): TGTGCCAGCAGCCAAGCGGCAGGGCACTACAATGAGCAGTTCTTC. The chain joins TRBV3-1 (or the pseudogene TRBV3-2) to TRBJ2-1, with a tentative D call TRBD1 (5 bases). The V gene lost 1 base and the J gene lost 3 bases, with 10 bases spanning the gap. The length of the CDR3 is 15 residues. CDR1 and CDR2 (germline): LGHDT, YNNKEL (reference sequence).

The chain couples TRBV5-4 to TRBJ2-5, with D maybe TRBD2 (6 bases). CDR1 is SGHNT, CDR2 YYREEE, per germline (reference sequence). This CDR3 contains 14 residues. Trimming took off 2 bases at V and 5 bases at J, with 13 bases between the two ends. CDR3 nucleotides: TGTGCCAGCAGCTTCGGAGGGTCCTGGGAGACCCAGTACTTC. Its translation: CASSFGGSWETQYF.

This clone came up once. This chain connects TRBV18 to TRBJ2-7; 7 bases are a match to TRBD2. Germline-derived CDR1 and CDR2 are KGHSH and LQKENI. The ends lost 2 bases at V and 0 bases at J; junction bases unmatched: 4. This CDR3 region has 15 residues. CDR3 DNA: TGTGCCAGCTCACCAGTCGAGCGGGGCTCCTACGAGCAGTACTTC. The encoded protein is CASSPVERGSYEQYF. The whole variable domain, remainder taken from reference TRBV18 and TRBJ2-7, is NAGVMQNPRHLVRRRGQEARLRCSPMKGHSHVYWYRQLPEEGLKFMVYLQKENIIDESGMPKERFSAEFPKEGPSILRIQQVVRGDSAAYFCASSPVERGSYEQYFGPGTRLTVT.

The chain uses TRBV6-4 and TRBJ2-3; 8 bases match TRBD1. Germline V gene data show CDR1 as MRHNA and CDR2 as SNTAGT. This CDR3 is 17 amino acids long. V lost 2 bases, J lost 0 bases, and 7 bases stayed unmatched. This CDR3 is CASSDPRRGQSTDTQYF. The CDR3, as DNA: TGTGCCAGCAGTGACCCCCGCAGGGGGCAAAGCACAGATACGCAGTATTTT.

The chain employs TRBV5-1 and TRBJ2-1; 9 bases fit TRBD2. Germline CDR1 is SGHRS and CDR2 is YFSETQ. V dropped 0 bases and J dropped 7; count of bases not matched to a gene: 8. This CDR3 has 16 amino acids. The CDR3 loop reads CASSLVAGGPGNEQFF. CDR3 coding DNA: TGCGCCAGCAGCTTGGTGGCGGGAGGGCCAGGGAATGAGCAGTTCTTC.